What follows are 16 T cell receptor beta chains derived from one specimen sequenced in a study of blood T cell repertoires in COVID-19. TCRdb's copy holds only in-frame clones and misses some; the assay was immunoSEQ multiplex PCR. The sample has around 700,000 clones; 75% to 90% are singletons. Sample: peripheral blood. The receptors were sampled from a woman aged 18-29 years with acute or convalescent COVID-19.

The V call is TRBV5-1, the J call TRBJ2-7; 10 bases agree with TRBD1. Germline V gene sequence: CDR1 SGHRS, CDR2 YFSETQ. The V segment lost 4 bases and the J segment 6 bases; nucleotides outside the gene matches: 7. This CDR3 has 14 amino acids. The CDR3 DNA follows: TGCGCCAGCAGCCATGGACAGGGGGGAGGCGAGCAGTACTTC. Translated: CASSHGQGGGEQYF.

V is TRBV27 and J is TRBJ1-1; TRBD1 agrees at 8 bases. Trimming removed 6 bases from V and 3 bases from J; junction bases left unmatched: 6. Germline CDR1 and CDR2: MNHEY and SMNVEV (reference sequence). The CDR3 spans 14 residues. This chain's CDR3 is CASSTQGGYTEAFF. The CDR3 DNA is TGTGCCAGCAGCACACAGGGGGGGTACACTGAAGCTTTCTTT.

The chain uses TRBV7-6 and TRBJ1-1; D is uncertain. The CDR3 has 14 amino acids. Germline V gives CDR1 SGHVS, CDR2 FNYEAQ. V was cut by 4 bases and J by 1 base, with 10 bases left in between. CDR3 nucleotides: TGTGCCAGCAGCTCCGGGATCCAGAACACTGAAGCTTTCTTT. Translation gives CASSSGIQNTEAFF.

This clone was seen only once. This rearrangement joins TRBV11-2 to TRBJ1-1; TRBD1 is a possible D gene (6 bases). From germline, CDR1 is SGHAT and CDR2 FQNNGV. The CDR3 totals 13 residues. V was cut by 5 bases and J by 2 bases, with 9 bases left in between. CDR3 loop: CASSQDRNTEAFF. CDR3 in DNA: TGTGCCAGCAGCCAGGACAGAAACACTGAAGCTTTCTTT.

The chain couples TRBV6-5 to TRBJ1-6; tentatively, D is TRBD1 (6 bases). From germline, CDR1 is MNHEY and CDR2 SVGAGI. Trimming took 4 bases from V and 7 from J, leaving 14 bases between them. The CDR3 has 15 amino acids. The chain's CDR3 is CASSSEGGRNSPLHF. The CDR3 bases are TGTGCCAGCAGTTCGGAAGGGGGACGAAATTCACCCCTCCACTTT.

V is TRBV4-1 and J is TRBJ2-3; 14 bases map to TRBD2. The CDR3 runs 22 residues. J was trimmed by 0 bases and V by 3 bases; bases with no gene match: 17. The germline CDR1 and CDR2 sequences are MGHRA and YSYEKL. The CDR3 spells CASSHVGLGLAGEAPSTDTQYF. The CDR3 DNA is TGCGCCAGCAGCCACGTTGGGTTGGGACTAGCGGGGGAGGCCCCTAGCACAGATACGCAGTATTTT.

The chain combines TRBV6-2 or TRBV6-3 with TRBJ1-2, with 10 positions matching TRBD1. The junction had 5 bases not matched to a gene; V was cut back by 4 bases and J by 6 bases. CDR1 is MNHEY and CDR2 is SVGEGT in the germline V gene. The CDR3 runs 14 residues. The DNA of the CDR3 is TGTGCCAGCAGTTCGGGACAGGGGATACATGGCTACACCTTC. Translation gives CASSSGQGIHGYTF.

A remark on this clone: Distinct nucleotide sequences in the sample also encode this CDR3. This chain uses TRBV18 with TRBJ1-2; TRBD1 matches 10 bases. Germline loops: CDR1 KGHSH, CDR2 LQKENI. This CDR3 has 15 amino acids. Unmatched junction bases numbered 3, after V lost 3 bases and J lost 2 bases. The CDR3 DNA follows: TGTGCCAGCTCACCGCCGGGACAGGGGAACTATGGCTACACCTTC. Residues: CASSPPGQGNYGYTF.

The chain links TRBV7-2 to TRBJ2-7, with TRBD2 matching 8 bases. CDR3 size: 17 residues. J gave up 2 bases and V 3 bases, and 12 bases lay outside the gene matches. Germline CDR1 is SGHTA and CDR2 is FQGNSA. The CDR3 nucleotides are TGTGCCAGCAGCTTTTTACCGGGACTAGGGGTTCCCTACGAGCAGTACTTC. Protein: CASSFLPGLGVPYEQYF.

The genes are TRBV20-1 and TRBJ1-4; D is ambiguous. The germline V gene has CDR1 DFQATT and CDR2 SNEGSKA (reference sequence). V dropped 5 bases and J dropped 8 bases, with 9 bases sitting between them. CDR3 length: 11 residues. The CDR3 DNA is TGCAGTGCTCGACAAAGGGAAAAACTGTTTTTT. Its protein product is CSARQREKLFF.

The chain employs TRBV7-7 and TRBJ2-1; weak D call: TRBD1 (5 bases). V was shortened by 1 base and J by 8 bases, with 9 bases between the two germline ends. Germline V lookup: CDR1 SSHAT, CDR2 FNYEAQ (reference sequence). This CDR3 comprises 13 residues. CDR3 sequence reads: CASSLDRSHEQFF. For the CDR3, the DNA is TGTGCCAGCAGCTTAGACAGGTCCCATGAGCAGTTCTTC.

V and J are TRBV29-1 and TRBJ1-2, with D hard to call. The CDR3 covers 13 residues. Germline V CDR1 and CDR2: SQVTM, ANQGSEA. V shed 3 bases and J shed 7 bases, with 15 bases lying between them. CDR3 protein: CSVDKGGSGGYTF. The CDR3 DNA reads as TGCAGCGTTGACAAGGGCGGGTCGGGTGGCTACACCTTC.

This chain connects TRBV6-1 to TRBJ1-1; TRBD1 might be the D (6 bases). CDR3 length: 15 amino acids. Germline values: CDR1 MNHNS, CDR2 SASEGT. The V end lost 1 base, the J end lost 4 bases, and 13 bases lay between the germline ends. The CDR3 DNA follows: TGTGCCAGCAGTGAAGGGGCAGGGGAAGGCACTGAAGCTTTCTTT. Its protein is CASSEGAGEGTEAFF.

There are a few counts of this clone. The chain couples TRBV19 to TRBJ1-1; D is possibly TRBD1 (5 bases). The ends were cut back, 5 bases at V and 11 bases at J, with 15 bases in the middle. Germline V gives CDR1 LNHDA, CDR2 SQIVND (reference sequence). The CDR3 sequence is 12 residues long. The CDR3: CASSVNQGMAFF. The CDR3 DNA reads TGTGCCAGTAGTGTGAACCAGGGAATGGCTTTCTTT.

The rearrangement uses TRBV21-1 and TRBJ2-1; TRBD2, the table's D call, was not compared with the DNA. TRBV21-1 is a documented pseudogene. The CDR3 extends over 17 amino acids. CDR3 sequence reads: CASSKGKPEGAHNEQFF. In DNA, the CDR3 is TGTGCCAGCAGCAAAGGTAAGCCAGAGGGCGCTCACAATGAGCAGTTCTTC.

This clone has a handful of counts. V is TRBV6-5 and J is TRBJ2-7; possible D gene TRBD1, 5 bases. This CDR3 spans 13 amino acids. V gave up 4 bases and J gave up 0 bases, with 7 bases separating them. CDR1 is MNHEY and CDR2 is SVGAGI in the germline V gene. The CDR3 loop is CASSSQGSYEQYF. The DNA for the CDR3 is TGTGCCAGCAGTTCCCAGGGCTCCTACGAGCAGTACTTC.